This T cell receptor (beta chain) was identified during a study of T-cell reconstitution after alpha-beta-depleted transplantation in children. A library of TCRbeta sequences, prepared with unique molecular identifiers, was generated. TCRdb re-derived calls from the PCR reads in MiXCR, one entry per CDR3 protein. The table shows approximately 400,000 distinct CDR3 sequences, with approximately 10% occurring only once. This clonotype was observed a handful of times. Germline loops: CDR1 SGHTA, CDR2 FQGNSA. The trim removed 3 bases at V and 2 bases at J, leaving 8 bases unmatched. The CDR3 is made up of 16 amino acids.

This chain uses TRBV7-2 with TRBJ2-5, with TRBD1 matching 8 bases. The TCR sequence derives from a human donor who donated a stem cell graft to a child with acute myeloid leukemia. The sample in question was PBMCs from the stem cell graft donor, obtained from the stem cell graft. The CDR3 spells CASSFGTGSFQETQYF. The CDR3 DNA sequence: TGTGCCAGCAGCTTCGGGACAGGTTCATTTCAAGAGACCCAGTACTTC.